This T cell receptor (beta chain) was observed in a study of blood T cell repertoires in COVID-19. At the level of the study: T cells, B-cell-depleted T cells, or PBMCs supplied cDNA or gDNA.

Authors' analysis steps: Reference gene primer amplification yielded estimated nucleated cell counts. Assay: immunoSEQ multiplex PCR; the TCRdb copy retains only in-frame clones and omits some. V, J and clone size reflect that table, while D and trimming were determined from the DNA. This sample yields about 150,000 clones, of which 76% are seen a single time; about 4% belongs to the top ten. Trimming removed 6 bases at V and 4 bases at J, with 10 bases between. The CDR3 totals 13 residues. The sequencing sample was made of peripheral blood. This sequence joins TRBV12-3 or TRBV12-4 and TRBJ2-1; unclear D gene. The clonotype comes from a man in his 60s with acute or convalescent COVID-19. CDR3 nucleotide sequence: TGTGCCAGCAGACCGGTCTTATACAATGAGCAGTTCTTC. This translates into CASRPVLYNEQFF.